This TCR beta chain was found in a study of CD8 T cells in ankylosing spondylitis. CDR3 length: 13 residues. Looked up from germline, CDR1 is SGHNT and CDR2 is YYREEE (reference sequence). Trimming removed 9 bases from V and 4 bases from J, with 13 bases in between. TCRdb reprocessed the 5' RACE reads via MiXCR and lists one record per CDR3 protein. The sample includes some 15,000 distinct CDR3 sequences, around 8% of them seen just once. Sequencing was done on a sample of blood. The clonotype was recovered from a male donor with ankylosing spondylitis or in good health (not recorded which). The gene calls are TRBV5-4 and TRBJ2-2; D perhaps matches TRBD1 (5 bases). CDR3 region: CAIGNRGTGELFF. CDR3 sequence (DNA): TGTGCCATCGGAAATAGGGGCACCGGGGAGCTGTTTTTT.